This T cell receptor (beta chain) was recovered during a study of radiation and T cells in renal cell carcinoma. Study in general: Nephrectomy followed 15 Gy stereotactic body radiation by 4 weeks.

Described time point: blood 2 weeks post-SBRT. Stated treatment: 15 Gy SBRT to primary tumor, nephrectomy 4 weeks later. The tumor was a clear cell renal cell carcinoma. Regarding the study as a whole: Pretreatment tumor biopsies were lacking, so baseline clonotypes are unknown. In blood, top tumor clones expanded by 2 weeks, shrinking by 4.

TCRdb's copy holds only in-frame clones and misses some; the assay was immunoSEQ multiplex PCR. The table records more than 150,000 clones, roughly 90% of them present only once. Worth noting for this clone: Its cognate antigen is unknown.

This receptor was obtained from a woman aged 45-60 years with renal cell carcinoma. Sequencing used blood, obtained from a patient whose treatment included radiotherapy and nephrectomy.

As DNA, the CDR3 is TGTGCCAGCAGCTTAGAGGGGACCCTCACTAATGAAAAACTGTTTTTT. Translating it yields CASSLEGTLTNEKLFF. This chain uses TRBV7-2 with TRBJ1-4, with a weak D call TRBD1 (5 bases). Trimming pared 1 base from V and 2 bases from J, leaving 11 bases between. Germline CDR1 SGHTA, CDR2 FQGNSA. The CDR3 covers 16 residues.